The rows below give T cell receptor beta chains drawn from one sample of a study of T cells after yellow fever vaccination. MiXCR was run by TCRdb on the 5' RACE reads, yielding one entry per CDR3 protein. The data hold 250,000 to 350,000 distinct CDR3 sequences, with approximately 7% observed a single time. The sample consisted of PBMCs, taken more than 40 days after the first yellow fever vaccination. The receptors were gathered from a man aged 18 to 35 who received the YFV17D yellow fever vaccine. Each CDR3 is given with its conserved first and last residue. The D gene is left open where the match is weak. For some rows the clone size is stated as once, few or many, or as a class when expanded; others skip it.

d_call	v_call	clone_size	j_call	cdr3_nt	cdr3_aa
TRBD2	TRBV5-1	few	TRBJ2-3	TGCGCCAGCAGCTTGGATAGCGGGCCTAGCACAGATACGCAGTATTTT	CASSLDSGPSTDTQYF
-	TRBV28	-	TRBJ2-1	TGTGCCAGCAGTTTATACGACAGACCCAATGAGCAGTTCTTC	CASSLYDRPNEQFF
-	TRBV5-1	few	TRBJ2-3	TGCGCCAGCAGTCCGGGGAACATGGGGGGCACAGATACGCAGTATTTT	CASSPGNMGGTDTQYF
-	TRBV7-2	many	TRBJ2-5	TGTGCCAGCAGCTTAGTTTTCCAAGAGACCCAGTACTTC	CASSLVFQETQYF
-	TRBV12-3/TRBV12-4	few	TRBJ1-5	TGTGCCAGCAGACAGGGAACAGGGTCCGGACCCCAGCATTTT	CASRQGTGSGPQHF
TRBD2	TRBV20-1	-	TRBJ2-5	TGCAGTGCTAGAGATCCCCGGGGGGGGGTGACCCAGTACTTC	CSARDPRGGVTQYF
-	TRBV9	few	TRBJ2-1	TGTGCCAGCCAGAGGGCGACCCTATACAATGAGCAGTTCTTC	CASQRATLYNEQFF
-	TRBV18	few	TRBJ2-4	TGTGCCAGCTCACCGTTGACCCGGCCCATAGCCAAAAACATTCAGTACTTC	CASSPLTRPIAKNIQYF
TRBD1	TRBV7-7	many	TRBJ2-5	TGTGCTAGCAGCCCGACGACAGGGGGCCAAGAGACCCAGTACTTC	CASSPTTGGQETQYF
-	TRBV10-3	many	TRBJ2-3	TGTGCCATCAGTGAGTCAGCAGATACGCAGTATTTT	CAISESADTQYF
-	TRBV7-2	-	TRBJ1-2	TGTGCCAGCAGCTTAGACAATGGTGGCTACACCTTC	CASSLDNGGYTF
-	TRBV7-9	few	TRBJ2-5	TGTGCCAGCAGCCCTGGTGGGGGGTCGGAGACCCAGTACTTC	CASSPGGGSETQYF
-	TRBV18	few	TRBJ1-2	TGTGCCAGCTCCCAAGGACAGCCCACCTATGGCTACACCTTC	CASSQGQPTYGYTF
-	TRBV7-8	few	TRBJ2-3	TGTGCCAGCAGAAAAGGCCCGGGAAACCCAGATACGCAGTATTTT	CASRKGPGNPDTQYF
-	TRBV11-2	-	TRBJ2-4	TGTGCCAGCAGCTTCCCGGGGGGCCGAGGACTAGCCAAAAACATTCAGTACTTC	CASSFPGGRGLAKNIQYF
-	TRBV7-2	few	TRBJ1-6	TGTGCCAGCAGCTTAGTTTCGGGTGGATCACCCCTCCACTTT	CASSLVSGGSPLHF
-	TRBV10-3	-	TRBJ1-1	TGTGCCACCCTGGGGGCAAGCACTGAAGCTTTCTTT	CATLGASTEAFF
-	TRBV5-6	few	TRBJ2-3	TGTGCCAGCAGCTTGGTCGGTACAGACTCTAGCACAGATACGCAGTATTTT	CASSLVGTDSSTDTQYF
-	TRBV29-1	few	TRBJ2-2	TGCAGCACTAGGCTGGGGGCGAACACCGGGGAGCTGTTTTTT	CSTRLGANTGELFF
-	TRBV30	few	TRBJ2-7	TGTGCCTGGACAGACAGCTCCTACGAGCAGTACTTC	CAWTDSSYEQYF
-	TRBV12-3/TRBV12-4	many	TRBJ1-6	TGTGCCAGCAGTTTAAATAATTCACCCCTCCACTTT	CASSLNNSPLHF
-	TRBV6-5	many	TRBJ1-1	TGTGCCAGCAGTTACGGGGCATCCGGGTCGGTGCCTGAAGCTTTCTTT	CASSYGASGSVPEAFF
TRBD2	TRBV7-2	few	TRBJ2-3	TGTGCCAGCAGCTTATTGCTAGCGGGGCACACAGATACGCAGTATTTT	CASSLLLAGHTDTQYF
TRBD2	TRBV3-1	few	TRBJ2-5	TGTGCCAGCAGCCCGCTTCCGGGACTAGCGGGGGTCACGGGAGAGACCCAGTACTTC	CASSPLPGLAGVTGETQYF
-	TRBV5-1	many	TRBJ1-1	TGCGCCAGCAGCTCTCAACCGTACATGGGAACTGAAGCTTTCTTT	CASSSQPYMGTEAFF
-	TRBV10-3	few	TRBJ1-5	TGTGCCATCAGACCTACAGGGAATCAGCCCCAGCATTTT	CAIRPTGNQPQHF
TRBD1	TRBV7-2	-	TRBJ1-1	TGTGCCAGCAGCTTACAGGGGGCCGCTGAAGCTTTCTTT	CASSLQGAAEAFF
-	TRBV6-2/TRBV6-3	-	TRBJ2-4	TGTGCCACCCATTGGGGATTAGCCAAAAACATTCAGTACTTC	CATHWGLAKNIQYF
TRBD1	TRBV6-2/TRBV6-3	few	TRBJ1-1	TGTGCCAGCAGTTACTCCCTTTCTAGGGGGCTAAGCACTGAAGCTTTCTTT	CASSYSLSRGLSTEAFF
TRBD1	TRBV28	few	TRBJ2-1	TGTGCCAGCAGTTTAAGGGACAGGGAACTCTTC	CASSLRDRELF
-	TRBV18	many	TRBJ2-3	TGTGCCAGCTCACCACGGCGGGGATCTAGCACAGATACGCAGTATTTT	CASSPRRGSSTDTQYF
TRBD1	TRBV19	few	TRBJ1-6	TGTGCCAGTAGCGGGACAGGGGGCGATTGGCCCTATAATTCACCCCTCCACTTT	CASSGTGGDWPYNSPLHF
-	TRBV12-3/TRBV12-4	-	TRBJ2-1	TGTGCCAGCAGTCTCCTTGACGATGAGCAGTTCTTC	CASSLLDDEQFF
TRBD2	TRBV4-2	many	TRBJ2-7	TGTGCCAGCAGCCAACGGACTAGCGGCTCCTACGAGCAGTACTTC	CASSQRTSGSYEQYF
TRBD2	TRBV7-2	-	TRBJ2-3	TGTGCCAGCAGCAAACTAGCGGGGGGTCGCACAGATACGCAGTATTTT	CASSKLAGGRTDTQYF
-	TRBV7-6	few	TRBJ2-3	TGTGCCAGCAGCTTACTCGGGCTTGCAGATACGCAGTATTTT	CASSLLGLADTQYF
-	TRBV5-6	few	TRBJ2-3	TGTGCCAGCAGCAGACTAGCAGATACGCAGTATTTT	CASSRLADTQYF
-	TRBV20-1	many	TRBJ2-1	TGCAGTGCCAGCCCAAGCACAGGGTCCTACAATGAGCAGTTCTTC	CSASPSTGSYNEQFF
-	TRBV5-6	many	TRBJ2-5	TGTGCCAGCAGCTCTTGGACGGGTTTGGACTTC	CASSSWTGLDF
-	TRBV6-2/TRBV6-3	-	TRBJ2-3	TGTGCCAGCAGCCCAATCAGGGGAAAAGACACAGATACGCAGTATTTT	CASSPIRGKDTDTQYF
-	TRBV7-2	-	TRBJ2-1	TGTGCCAGCAGCTGGCCTTGGGTTCCTGAGCAGTTCTTC	CASSWPWVPEQFF
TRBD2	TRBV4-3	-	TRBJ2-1	TGCGCCAGCAGCCAAGATCCCTTAGCGGGGGGGCCCAATGAGCAGTTCTTC	CASSQDPLAGGPNEQFF
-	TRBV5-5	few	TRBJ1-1	TGTGCCAGCAGCTTGGTAGGCGGCCTAAGGGCTTTCTTT	CASSLVGGLRAFF
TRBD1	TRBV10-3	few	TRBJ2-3	TGTGCCATCAGAGACAGGGGGAGTCCAGATACGCAGTATTTT	CAIRDRGSPDTQYF
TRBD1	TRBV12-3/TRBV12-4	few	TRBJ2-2	TGTGCCAGCAGCCCACCGACAGGGTACGGGGAGCTGTTTTTT	CASSPPTGYGELFF
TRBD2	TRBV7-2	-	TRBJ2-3	TGTGCCAGCAGCTTTAGTGAGCGGGGGGGAAGAGATACGCAGTATTTT	CASSFSERGGRDTQYF
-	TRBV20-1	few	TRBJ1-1	TGCTGTGCTAGAGGTTGGATCGCCCGCCGGAACACTGAAGCTTTCTTT	CCARGWIARRNTEAFF
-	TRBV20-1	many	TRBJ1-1	TGCAGTGCTACCGATCAAGGGGCCCTGAACACTGAAGCTTTCTTT	CSATDQGALNTEAFF
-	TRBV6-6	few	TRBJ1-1	TGTGCCAGCAGACCCGACAGCTCTGAAGCTTTCTTT	CASRPDSSEAFF
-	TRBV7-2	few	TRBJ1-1	TGTGCCAGCAGCCGTGGATTCTTTGGGACTGAAGCTTTCTTT	CASSRGFFGTEAFF
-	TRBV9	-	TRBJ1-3	TGTGCCAGCAGCGTAGGGCAGGAGGGAAACACCATATATTTT	CASSVGQEGNTIYF
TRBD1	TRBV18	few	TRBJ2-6	TGTGCCAGCTCCCCCGGGACAGGGGCCTCTGGGGCCAACGTCCTGACTTTC	CASSPGTGASGANVLTF
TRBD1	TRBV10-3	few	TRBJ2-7	TGTGCCATCAGGGGGGGACAGGGCCCGTACGAGCAGTACTTC	CAIRGGQGPYEQYF
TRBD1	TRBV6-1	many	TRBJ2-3	TGTGCCAGCAGATCGGACAGGGGTAGGACAGATACGCAGTATTTT	CASRSDRGRTDTQYF